These 19 T cell receptor beta chains originate from one sample sequenced in a study of T-cell memory formation after mild COVID-19. Via MiXCR, TCRdb re-called the 5' RACE reads, giving one row per CDR3 protein. Of about 150,000 distinct CDR3 sequences listed, around 27% are singletons. Sequenced input: PBMCs or a T cell subset sorted from them (not recorded which). The origin of the receptors is an adult woman who had mild COVID-19 (a few samples of this study predate the infection). Cell type and time point are not known.

V and J are TRBV7-2 and TRBJ2-5; 13 positions match TRBD2. J gave up 5 bases and V 5 bases, and 14 bases lay outside the gene matches. From germline, CDR1 is SGHTA and CDR2 FQGNSA. The CDR3 has 18 residues. DNA for the CDR3: TGTGCCAGCAGCCGGCAATCACTAGCGGGAGGGCCACAGGAGACCCAGTACTTC. It yields the protein CASSRQSLAGGPQETQYF.

Only a few counts were recorded for this clonotype. The rearrangement joins TRBV9 to TRBJ2-3, with D perhaps being TRBD1 or TRBD2 (7 bases each). Germline-derived CDR1 and CDR2 are SGDLS and YYNGEE. The germline V and J ends were trimmed by 6 bases and 5 bases, with 22 bases remaining between them. CDR3 size: 16 residues. The CDR3 coding sequence is TGTGCCAGCACCAGGGGGGGGGACCTATGGGGAGATACGCAGTATTTT. It specifies CASTRGGDLWGDTQYF.

The V call is TRBV6-1, the J call TRBJ2-7; TRBD1 or TRBD2 may be the D gene (6 bases each). Trimming pared 3 bases from V and 2 bases from J, leaving 11 bases between. Germline assignment: CDR1 MNHNS and CDR2 SASEGT. The CDR3 contains 14 residues. The CDR3 DNA sequence: TGTGCCAGCAGTGACTCGGGGGCACCCTACGAGCAGTACTTC. Its translation is CASSDSGAPYEQYF.

The chain carries TRBV5-1 and TRBJ2-1; TRBD1 matches at 7 bases. The CDR3 totals 15 residues. CDR1 SGHRS and CDR2 YFSETQ come from the germline V gene. Germline trimming cut 4 bases from V and 4 bases from J; bases unmatched to any gene: 8. CDR3 bases: TGCGCCAGCAGCCCGAACTGGGACAGTTACAATGAGCAGTTCTTC. As protein: CASSPNWDSYNEQFF.

The CDR3 sequence: CSAPDRNTIYF. CDR3 DNA sequence: TGCAGCGCACCCGACAGAAACACCATATATTTT. This chain connects TRBV29-1 to TRBJ1-3; D is unresolved. The CDR3 consists of 11 residues. CDR1 is SQVTM, CDR2 ANQGSEA, per germline. V was trimmed by 7 bases and J by 5 bases, leaving 9 bases between them.

The sample holds a few counts of this clonotype. The J gene is TRBJ1-2, the V gene TRBV30, with D possibly TRBD1 on 5 matching bases. CDR1 is GTSNPN, CDR2 SVGIG, per germline (reference sequence). CDR3 length: 14 amino acids. Trimming removed 5 bases at V and 3 bases at J, with 16 bases between. The CDR3 loop is CAWDYRDLYYGYTF. DNA for the CDR3: TGTGCCTGGGATTACCGGGACCTTTACTATGGCTACACCTTC.

This clonotype was seen a few times. The genes are TRBV7-8 and TRBJ1-2; D is unresolved. This CDR3 region has 13 residues. Looked up from germline, CDR1 is SGHVS and CDR2 is FQNEAQ. V was clipped by 5 bases and J by 10 bases, with 17 bases between them. CDR3 amino acids: CASSPRGRGAYTF. As DNA, the CDR3 is TGTGCCAGCAGCCCCCGCGGGCGAGGAGCCTACACCTTC. The full variable domain, in which reference TRBV7-8 and TRBJ1-2 provide the parts outside the CDR3, is GAGVSQSPRYKVAKRGQDVALRCDPISGHVSLFWYQQALGQGPEFLTYFQNEAQLDKSGLPSDRFFAERPEGSVSTLKIQRTQQEDSAVYLCASSPRGRGAYTFGSGTRLTVV.

This chain links TRBV11-3 with TRBJ2-7, with D perhaps matching TRBD2 (6 bases). V lost 4 bases, J lost 0 bases, and 13 bases lay in between. Germline lookup yields CDR1 SGHNT and CDR2 YENEEA. The CDR3 totals 15 residues. The DNA of the CDR3 is TGTGCCAGCAGCTCGGGACTTCCCTACTCCTACGAGCAGTACTTC. It encodes CASSSGLPYSYEQYF.

The chain joins TRBV20-1 to TRBJ1-2; TRBD1 aligns across 7 bases. The J segment lost 3 bases and the V segment lost 6 bases, leaving 7 bases of the junction unmatched. This CDR3 comprises 13 residues. CDR1 DFQATT and CDR2 SNEGSKA come from the germline V gene (reference sequence). CDR3 in DNA: TGCAGTGCCATAGACAGGGCACACTATGGCTACACCTTC. Protein: CSAIDRAHYGYTF.

The V gene is TRBV4-2, the J gene TRBJ2-4, with 9 bases identical to TRBD2. The germline CDR1 and CDR2 sequences are LGHNA and YNFKEQ. Losses at the gene ends were 4 bases for V and 7 bases for J; bases not matched to a gene: 5. This CDR3 has 14 amino acids. CDR3 residues: CASSPGTSPNIQYF. CDR3 DNA: TGTGCCAGCAGCCCTGGGACTAGCCCGAACATTCAGTACTTC.

This clonotype was counted a few times. V gene TRBV5-1 combines with J gene TRBJ1-1; no firm D call. The V end lost 0 bases, the J end lost 1 base, and 13 bases lay between the germline ends. This CDR3 is built from 16 residues. Germline V gene lookup returns CDR1 SGHRS and CDR2 YFSETQ. CDR3 protein: CASSLEGSWGNTEAFF. CDR3 nucleotides: TGCGCCAGCAGCTTGGAAGGGTCCTGGGGGAACACTGAAGCTTTCTTT. Variable domain in full (rest from reference TRBV5-1 and TRBJ1-1): KAGVTQTPRYLIKTRGQQVTLSCSPISGHRSVSWYQQTPGQGLQFLFEYFSETQRNKGNFPGRFSGRQFSNSRSEMNVSTLELGDSALYLCASSLEGSWGNTEAFFGQGTRLTVV.

The sample holds one count of this clonotype. This rearrangement joins TRBV5-8 to TRBJ2-7; D is unclear. The CDR3 has 11 amino acids. Germline V CDR1 and CDR2: SGHTS, YDEGEE. V lost 10 bases and J 0 bases, leaving 8 bases between the germline ends. The CDR3 reads CAGPISYEQYF. The CDR3 nucleotides read TGTGCCGGTCCCATCTCCTACGAGCAGTACTTC. The full variable domain, its missing parts supplied by reference TRBV5-8 and TRBJ2-7, is EAGVTQSPTHLIKTRGQQATLRCSPISGHTSVYWYQQALGLGLQFLLWYDEGEERNRGNFPPRFSGRQFPNYSSELNVNALELEDSALYLCAGPISYEQYFGPGTRLTVT.

The chain is built from TRBV12-3 or TRBV12-4 and TRBJ2-5; TRBD2 aligns across 11 bases. The V and J ends lost 6 bases and 2 bases, in that order; junction bases with no gene match: 11. The CDR3 is 17 amino acids. DNA for the CDR3: TGTGCCAGCAGGTGGGCACTACTAGCGGGGGCGCAAGAGACCCAGTACTTC. This gives the protein CASRWALLAGAQETQYF.

This clonotype was counted at least ten times. This chain links TRBV7-6 with TRBJ2-7, with D possibly matching TRBD2 (7 bases). The CDR3 consists of 14 residues. Germline V gene lookup returns CDR1 SGHVS and CDR2 FNYEAQ. V lost 4 bases and J 3 bases, leaving 13 bases between the germline ends. CDR3 sequence: CASSSGGQYYEQYF. Here the CDR3 DNA reads TGTGCCAGCAGCTCCGGGGGGCAGTACTACGAGCAGTACTTC.

The chain carries TRBV6-9 and TRBJ2-7, with 13 bases matching TRBD2. The CDR3 has 15 amino acids. Losses at the gene ends were 4 bases for V and 4 bases for J; bases not matched to a gene: 4. Germline CDR1 MNHGY, CDR2 SVAAGI. The CDR3 sequence: CASSWTSGSVYEQYF. The CDR3 DNA reads TGTGCCAGCAGTTGGACTAGCGGGAGCGTGTACGAGCAGTACTTC.

This clonotype was counted a few times. The CDR3 loop is CASSFRLESYNEQFF. CDR3 in DNA: TGTGCCAGCAGCTTTCGACTAGAGTCCTACAATGAGCAGTTCTTC. The V gene is TRBV5-5, the J gene TRBJ2-1; D might be TRBD2 (6 bases). CDR3 length equals 15 residues. The V end was cut by 2 bases, the J end by 1 base, with 10 bases between. Germline V lookup: CDR1 SGHKS, CDR2 YYEKEE (reference sequence).

CDR3 nucleotides: TGTGCCAGCAGCTTGCTGGCGCCTAGCGGGACCAACTACGAGCAGTACTTC. Protein: CASSLLAPSGTNYEQYF. V gene TRBV5-4 combines with J gene TRBJ2-7; 9 bases align to TRBD2. Trimming cost V 1 base and J 3 bases; bases outside gene matches: 11. Germline loops: CDR1 SGHNT, CDR2 YYREEE (reference sequence). The CDR3 is 17 residues long.

The gene calls are TRBV7-8 and TRBJ2-7; 12 bases are shared with TRBD2. The CDR3 covers 16 residues. Germline values: CDR1 SGHVS, CDR2 FQNEAQ. With V trimmed by 4 bases and J by 3 bases, 7 bases remained unmatched. CDR3: CASSSPLAGGGYEQYF. In DNA form, the CDR3 reads TGTGCCAGCAGCTCACCACTAGCGGGAGGTGGCTACGAGCAGTACTTC.

This clonotype was seen only a few times. The chain employs TRBV19 and TRBJ2-7; D is unresolved. Per germline, CDR1 LNHDA and CDR2 SQIVND (reference sequence). V lost 4 bases and J lost 2, with 9 bases in between. The CDR3 sequence is 13 residues long. CDR3 region: CASSTDLPYEQYF. CDR3 in DNA: TGTGCCAGTAGTACGGACCTACCCTACGAGCAGTACTTC. Based on the CDR3 plus reference TRBV19 and TRBJ2-7, the full variable domain is DGGITQSPKYLFRKEGQNVTLSCEQNLNHDAMYWYRQDPGQGLRLIYYSQIVNDFQKGDIAEGYSVSREKKESFPLTVTSAQKNPTAFYLCASSTDLPYEQYFGPGTRLTVT.